Sequencing of this T cell receptor (beta chain) was carried out in a study of long-term antiretroviral therapy in people with HIV (dated by TCRdb to between 2020 and 2023). Regarding the study in general: Collection of the earliest samples took place about a decade ahead of the 2015 WHO recommendation for immediate ART, at a time when ART was typically delayed until CD4 counts fell. A retrospective serial study tested whether changes in peripheral blood TRB repertoire composition and diversity were associated with ART initiation and durable HIV suppression. The cohort contributed fewer than 200 cryopreserved PBMC samples from around 33 adults with confirmed HIV infection, collected serially over a mean of approximately six years (range 1-12). Of the 30 to 35 participants with HIV, ten to eleven were female. Test extractions of a monoclonal T-cell line alongside a few dozen polyclonal samples showed no cross-contamination during QIAcube processing. Study-level results and caveats: Unsorted PBMC were profiled instead of sorted CD4+ and CD8+ T cells because pre-ART samples had limited cell numbers. HIV repertoires had narrower CDR3 length ranges than controls, and the network structure suggested an antigen-experienced repertoire that shifted only slightly toward naive after ART. Because PBMC availability was limited, only the TCR beta chain was sequenced, with no alpha chain pairing. Inferences about post-ART repertoire changes were limited because no data were available on ART adherence, viral resistance or therapy changes. The repertoire was dominated across all time points by expanded TRB clones identified before ART initiation, although this dominance was seen to fluctuate and to decrease in many PLHIV after ART. The samples were dated from about 2003 to 2018, and the ART regimens that were used may be less effective than current ART regimens. Starting ART was linked to a significant rise in TRB diversity, yet even after long-term ART the diversity remained significantly lower than in transplant donor controls.

Inclusion was restricted to participants for whom at least one PBMC sample before ART initiation and at least two post-ART samples were available. All participants with HIV were treated in the United States of America. Before DNA extraction, cryopreserved samples of about 0.95-10 million PBMC were thawed and then washed. At the time of the earliest PBMC sample, participants with HIV were aged between about 20 and 60 years. Per participant, PBMC samples came from 1-4 timepoints prior to ART initiation and 2-8 timepoints following ART initiation, for a median of 7 samples. Serial HIV viral load, CD4+ T-cell count, ART history and demographic data were obtained for every participant. A Qiagen kit on a QIAcube was used to extract genomic DNA from unsorted PBMC, with samples processed in batches of 12. Sequencing of the TRB variable region was done with the immunoSEQ hsTCRB v3.0 assay at survey level resolution. TRB sequencing targeted a depth of about 40,000-55,000 T-cell genomes per sample. Pooled TRB libraries were sequenced on an Illumina MiSeq with a v3 150-cycle kit. The authors' analysis ran thus. Repertoire analysis was run in R within a reproducible Nextflow workflow that covered QC, data transformation and analysis. LymphoSeq2, an R package for exploring AIRR-Seq data, was used to implement the custom analyses. After excluding a handful of samples that yielded fewer than 5000 total TRB sequences, 188 HIV repertoires remained for analysis. Of the 188 retained HIV repertoires, almost 60 were collected before and approximately 130 after ART initiation. Repertoires were downsampled to 5000 TRB nucleotide sequences, with summary statistics averaged over 100 downsampling iterations. TRB sequences were retained for analysis only if CDR3 regions of at least seven amino acids were present. Diversity was assessed using a clonality score derived from Shannon entropy and using the Gini coefficient. In the repertoire networks, any two of the top 5000 CDR3 amino acid sequences were linked whenever the two sequences differed by an edit distance of one. GLIPH2 predicted antigen specificity groups and MHC restriction for TRB CDR3 amino acid sequences. CDR3 amino acid sequences were matched against VDJdb and McPAS-TCR to flag known CMV, EBV, HIV or tissue antigen associations. Pre-ART, post-ART and control groups were compared with Wilcoxon signed-rank tests and Holm-Bonferroni correction. Imported from immuneACCESS, the table was reduced by TCRdb to in-frame sequences with V and J called. These copies leave out some clones; in studies compared against another copy, an unresolved V gene accounts for under half, and the cause of the remainder is not known. The V and J calls and clone size are taken from that table; D and trimming were inferred from the DNA. The sample has approximately 35,000 clones on record, 94% of them singletons. About 3.7% of the sample comes from the top ten.

The CDR3, cysteine through phenylalanine, is 16 amino acids long. Just CDR3 DNA is preserved here, 48 bases in frame from base 1. At the junction V is shortened by 2 bases and J by 4 bases; bases outside the gene matches: 6. CDR1 ENHRY and CDR2 SYGVKD are derived from the germline V gene. Regarding this clone: It has no known antigen specificity. Nothing much larger sits one base from this clone, and base qualities are not available.

This specimen was unsorted PBMCs, taken about 5.1 years after starting antiretroviral therapy. This TCR derives from a woman aged 50 to 60 with HIV. The chain was built from TRBV10-3 and TRBJ1-3; 9 central nucleotides agree with TRBD1. The CDR3 in this case is CAISETGGAPGNTIYF. The DNA sequence reads TGTGCCATCAGTGAGACAGGGGGCGCGCCCGGAAACACCATATATTTT.